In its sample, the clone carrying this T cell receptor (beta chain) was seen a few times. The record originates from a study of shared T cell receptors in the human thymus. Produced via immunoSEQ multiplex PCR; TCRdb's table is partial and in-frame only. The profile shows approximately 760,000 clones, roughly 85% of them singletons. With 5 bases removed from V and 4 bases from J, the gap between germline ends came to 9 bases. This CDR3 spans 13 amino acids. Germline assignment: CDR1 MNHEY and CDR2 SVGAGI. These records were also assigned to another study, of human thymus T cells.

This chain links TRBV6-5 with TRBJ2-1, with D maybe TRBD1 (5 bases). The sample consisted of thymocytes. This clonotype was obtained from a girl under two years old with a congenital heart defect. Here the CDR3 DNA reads TGTGCCAGCAGTGACGACAGATACAATGAGCAGTTCTTC. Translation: CASSDDRYNEQFF.